A selection of T cell receptor beta chains follows, all from one sample in a study of T cell changes during pregnancy in multiple sclerosis. The repertoire was sequenced with immunoSEQ multiplex PCR; TCRdb's copy has only in-frame clones and lacks some. The sample consists of about 53,000 clones, roughly 90% of them appearing once. The source material was CD8+ T cells from peripheral blood mononuclear cells, sampled before pregnancy. These receptors originate from a female donor with multiple sclerosis, enrolled in a pregnancy study. Each CDR3 is given without its conserved first and last residue. The order of the fields is clone size, J gene, V gene, D gene, CDR3 protein. D genes are given only for firm matches. Only some rows state a clone size, as once, few, many or a class for expanded clones.

-	TRBJ1-2	TRBV9	-	ASSASPSVEGYGYT
-	TRBJ1-2	TRBV4-3	-	ASSSGVLGGGYT
-	TRBJ2-2	TRBV4-3	-	ASSQDTWPLANTGELF
-	TRBJ1-6	TRBV2	TRBD1	ASRDPQGAGYNSPLH
-	TRBJ1-3	TRBV6-5	TRBD1	ASSYGTDPGNTIY
-	TRBJ1-2	TRBV9	TRBD1	ASSVARKGGDYGYT
-	TRBJ1-1	TRBV15	TRBD1	ATSRTGGTEAF
-	TRBJ1-1	TRBV4-1	-	ASREAGSTEAF
once	TRBJ2-3	TRBV9	-	ASSVDGRGKDTQY
once	TRBJ2-7	TRBV5-1	-	ASSQLEGYEQY
-	TRBJ1-1	TRBV6-5	TRBD1	ASSYSWTGGNTEAF
-	TRBJ1-2	TRBV30	TRBD1	AWSAMTGGYGYT
-	TRBJ1-4	TRBV5-6	TRBD1	ASSYLGTGATNEKLF
-	TRBJ2-5	TRBV7-9	TRBD1	ASSRITGGGETQY
-	TRBJ1-4	TRBV5-8	-	ASTQRGWNEKLF
-	TRBJ1-1	TRBV20-1	-	SALLNTEAF
-	TRBJ2-5	TRBV6-1	-	ASSGPEGRSQY
-	TRBJ1-1	TRBV19	-	ASSASLGATEAF
-	TRBJ1-1	TRBV7-9	-	ASTSRAANTEAF
-	TRBJ1-1	TRBV6-6	-	ASSYSTGNTEAF
-	TRBJ2-2	TRBV9	-	ASSGLQGWELF
-	TRBJ1-1	TRBV7-9	-	ASSLGWGVREGTEAF
-	TRBJ2-1	TRBV9	-	ASSVRFADEQF
-	TRBJ1-2	TRBV15	TRBD1	ATSEGQGPYGYT
-	TRBJ2-1	TRBV15	TRBD2	ATTEGEGSYNEQF
-	TRBJ2-3	TRBV19	TRBD2	ASSAPSAGGTDTQY
-	TRBJ1-5	TRBV4-1	-	ASSQARGDQPQH
-	TRBJ2-3	TRBV7-9	TRBD2	ASSPRTSGDTDTQY
-	TRBJ2-7	TRBV5-5	-	ASIYQGGEQY
-	TRBJ1-1	TRBV25-1	TRBD1	ASSPSGTHTGGTEAF
-	TRBJ1-2	TRBV29-1	TRBD1	SAATGGRYGYT
-	TRBJ1-1	TRBV6-5	-	ASHQAGTEAF
once	TRBJ1-2	TRBV7-3	TRBD1	ASNAGGAGDGYT
-	TRBJ1-5	TRBV27	TRBD1	ASSLDRGSQPQH
-	TRBJ2-3	TRBV27	TRBD2	ASSSGVRTDTQY
-	TRBJ1-3	TRBV19	-	ASSAGQNSGNTIY
-	TRBJ1-2	TRBV23-1	-	ASSQWRTNYGYT
-	TRBJ2-3	TRBV4-3	-	ASSQDSGIVDTQY
-	TRBJ2-2	TRBV9	-	ASSVSNTGELF
-	TRBJ1-1	TRBV5-4	TRBD1	ASRRGQGALDTEAF
-	TRBJ2-7	TRBV4-3	-	ASSQGGGQGHEQY
-	TRBJ2-2	TRBV4-1	-	ASSLSDTGELF
-	TRBJ2-7	TRBV9	-	ASSGGPAYEQY
-	TRBJ1-1	TRBV5-4	-	ASSLEGITEAF
-	TRBJ2-7	TRBV7-9	-	ASSSPPQGYEQY
-	TRBJ2-5	TRBV7-6	TRBD2	ASSWEGQETQY
-	TRBJ2-5	TRBV7-2	-	ASSSGGGVQETQY
few	TRBJ1-2	TRBV2	TRBD1	ASSGTGGQGYT
-	TRBJ2-2	TRBV9	TRBD1	ASSVQGTGEFAGELF
-	TRBJ2-6	TRBV4-3	-	ASSQDGVRGSGANVLT
-	TRBJ2-7	TRBV7-9	-	ASSLELSYEQY
-	TRBJ2-7	TRBV7-9	TRBD1	ASSLSGQGTDEQY
-	TRBJ2-5	TRBV4-2	-	ASSQGPGAQETQY
-	TRBJ1-2	TRBV6-1	-	ASSDFGSGYT
-	TRBJ2-1	TRBV9	TRBD2	ASSDIEGAGGDYNEQF
once	TRBJ2-1	TRBV5-8	-	ASSFRVDTAIDEQF